This T cell receptor (beta chain) comes out of a study of T cells in Graves' hyperthyroidism and ophthalmopathy. Study results and caveats: Blood samples included most of the expanded thyroid clonotypes exceeding 0.001.

RNA transcripts provided the source from which TCR beta CDR3 regions were amplified. HTBI primers drove first-round RT-PCR of the TCR CDR3. Each CDR3 protein gets one entry after TCRdb re-called the multiplex PCR reads with MiXCR. Here the sample spans some 550,000 distinct CDR3 sequences, roughly 15% being singletons. Ten or more counts support this clonotype. Its antigen is not known. PBMCs stemmed from approximately 10 ml fresh peripheral blood. Trimming removed 2 bases from V and 4 bases from J, with 14 bases in between. Per the germline V gene, CDR1 is MDHEN and CDR2 is SYDVKM. CDR3 size: 15 residues.

This chain uses TRBV28 with TRBJ1-1; D perhaps matches TRBD1 (5 bases). The specimen sequenced was blood. This receptor was taken from a woman aged 40 to 50 with Graves' ophthalmopathy. As DNA, the CDR3 is TGTGCCAGCAGTTTAACCAGGGACGGGGGCACTGAAGCTTTCTTT. Its protein product is CASSLTRDGGTEAFF.